Below, 8 T cell receptor beta chains from the same sample are listed, as sequenced in a study of T and B cells in COVID-19 patients. Multiplex PCR with BIOMED2 TRB-A/B primer pools amplified TRB rearrangements. TCRdb fed the multiplex PCR reads into MiXCR, producing one record per CDR3 protein. In the table there are about 16,000 distinct CDR3 sequences, 27% of which are singletons. From blood, roughly 240-550 ng of genomic DNA served as TRB template. Material: blood. The receptors derive from a human donor who had recovered from COVID-19.

In this sample, this clonotype turned up many times. The chain combines TRBV6-5 with TRBJ2-1; D is unclear. The CDR3 is made up of 14 amino acids. Germline CDR1 MNHEY, CDR2 SVGAGI. V lost 5 bases, J lost 6 bases, and 14 bases lay in between. CDR3 region: CASSLWVGPNEQFF. DNA for the CDR3: TGTGCCAGCAGTCTTTGGGTTGGGCCCAATGAGCAGTTCTTC.

The chain uses TRBV21-1 and TRBJ1-1. TRBV21-1 is flagged as a pseudogene. The CDR3 runs to 9 residues. CDR3 sequence: CASGGEAFF. DNA of the CDR3: TGTGCCAGCGGCGGTGAAGCTTTCTTT.

The V gene is TRBV7-2, the J gene TRBJ2-5, with TRBD2 as a possible D gene (8 bases). Germline loops: CDR1 SGHTA, CDR2 FQGNSA. V lost 6 bases and J 9 bases, leaving 23 bases between the germline ends. The CDR3 is made up of 15 amino acids. The CDR3 protein is CASSSGLAGGSAQYF. CDR3 DNA sequence: TGTGCCAGCAGTTCCGGACTAGCAGGGGGATCGGCCCAGTACTTC.

This chain uses TRBV20-1 with TRBJ2-7; 8 bases agree with TRBD1. Germline V gene data show CDR1 as DFQATT and CDR2 as SNEGSKA (reference sequence). The V gene end was trimmed by 5 bases and the J gene end by 4 bases; junction bases not matched to a gene: 10. This CDR3 has 14 residues. CDR3 sequence reads: CSASGQGTLYEQYF. DNA for the CDR3: TGCAGTGCTTCTGGACAGGGAACCTTATACGAGCAGTACTTC.

V gene TRBV7-6 combines with J gene TRBJ2-7; maybe TRBD1 (6 bases). Germline CDR1 SGHVS, CDR2 FNYEAQ. Between the trimmed V and J ends, which lost 3 bases and 5 bases, there was a span of 8 bases. There are 12 residues in the CDR3. CDR3 coding DNA: TGTGCCAGCAGCTTTGGGGGCCACGAGCAGTACTTC. Translated, it gives CASSFGGHEQYF.

This clonotype appeared many times. The genes are TRBV19 and TRBJ1-2; D unclear. Trimming removed 10 bases at V and 7 bases at J, with 19 bases between. There are 13 residues in the CDR3. Germline V gene data show CDR1 as LNHDA and CDR2 as SQIVND (reference sequence). Here the CDR3 DNA reads TGTGCCACCTCTATGTGGGGAGAGCGTGGCTACACCTTC. This translates into CATSMWGERGYTF. The entire variable domain, with the rest obtained from reference TRBV19 and TRBJ1-2, is as follows: DGGITQSPKYLFRKEGQNVTLSCEQNLNHDAMYWYRQDPGQGLRLIYYSQIVNDFQKGDIAEGYSVSREKKESFPLTVTSAQKNPTAFYLCATSMWGERGYTFGSGTRLTVV.

Note on this clonotype: A much larger clone lies one base from this, so it may be a read error. The chain has TRBV18 and TRBJ2-3; 9 bases align to TRBD1. The CDR3 is made up of 14 amino acids. The germline CDR1 and CDR2 sequences are KGHSH and LQKENI. Trimming removed 6 bases from V and 4 bases from J; junction bases left unmatched: 5. This CDR3 reads CASSLRQGADTQYF. DNA for the CDR3: TGTGCCAGCTCTCTCAGACAGGGGGCAGATACGCAGTATTTT.

V and J are TRBV14 and TRBJ2-2, with D uncertain. Per the germline V gene, CDR1 is SGHDN and CDR2 is FVKESK. This CDR3 comprises 13 residues. V dropped 4 bases and J dropped 4 bases, with 7 bases sitting between them. Here the CDR3 DNA reads TGTGCCAGCAGCCGGGCTTTCACCGGGGAGCTGTTTTTT. Protein sequence: CASSRAFTGELFF.